This T cell receptor (beta chain) stems from a study of T cells after yellow fever vaccination. Study context: SMART-Seq v4 Ultra Low Input handled preparation of low-cell-number fractions. Study-level results: Most clones from primary vaccination were detected again post-booster (approximately 96% CD4, around 88% CD8).

V was pared by 6 bases and J by 3 bases, with 14 bases between. CDR1 and CDR2 (germline): SGHAT, FQNNGV. There are 15 residues in the CDR3. In regard to this clonotype: The antigen remains undetermined.

UMIs and a universal primer site were added when TCR cDNA was made by 5'RACE template switching. TCRdb independently ran MiXCR on the 5' RACE reads; one entry per CDR3 protein. The sample carries about 130,000 distinct CDR3 sequences, 5% to 8% recorded once. The source material was CD4+ T cells sorted from PBMCs, sampled 10 days after the yellow fever booster vaccination. This rearrangement joins TRBV11-2 to TRBJ1-4, with D tentatively TRBD1 (5 bases). This TCR was recovered from a man aged 25 to 40 who received the YFV17D yellow fever vaccine. The CDR3 sequence is CASSFEGLANEKLFF. The CDR3 DNA reads as TGTGCCAGCAGTTTTGAGGGACTCGCTAATGAAAAACTGTTTTTT.